The 14 T cell receptor beta chains below were found in one sample sequenced in a study of blood T cell repertoires in COVID-19 (dated by TCRdb to 2018 to 2020). Library preparation employed the immunoSEQ multiplex PCR assay. Not all clones reach the TCRdb copy of this immuneACCESS table, which keeps in-frame sequences only. Checked studies attribute under half of the gap to unresolved V genes and leave the rest unexplained. Across this sample there are about 370,000 clones, with around 90% seen only once. Clones ranked in the top ten supply around 3% of the sample. Sequenced input: peripheral blood. The receptors were gathered from a woman younger than 45 with COVID-19, enrolled during active disease.

The chain joins TRBV4-3 to TRBJ2-5, with D possibly TRBD1 on 6 matching bases. The germline V and J ends were trimmed by 3 bases and 3 bases, with 8 bases remaining between them. This CDR3 is built from 13 residues. The germline V gene encodes CDR1 LGHNA and CDR2 YSLEER. The CDR3 bases are TGCGCCAGCAGCCAGGACAGAGAAGAGACCCAGTACTTC. Protein sequence: CASSQDREETQYF.

The J gene is TRBJ2-7, the V gene TRBV20-1; 9 positions match TRBD1. The germline CDR1 and CDR2 sequences are DFQATT and SNEGSKA (reference sequence). V dropped 3 bases and J dropped 3; count of bases not matched to a gene: 12. The CDR3 runs to 16 residues. This chain's CDR3 is CSASDTGGAKNYEQYV. In DNA form, the CDR3 reads TGCAGTGCTAGTGATACAGGGGGCGCAAAGAACTACGAGCAGTACGTC.

The chain couples TRBV24-1 to TRBJ1-5; the match to TRBD1 covers 7 bases. Per the germline V gene, CDR1 is KGHDR and CDR2 is SFDVKD. This CDR3 is built from 15 residues. The ends lost 4 bases at V and 4 bases at J; junction bases unmatched: 6. In DNA form, the CDR3 reads TGTGCCACCAGTGAGACAGGGAGCTCAAATCAGCCCCAGCATTTT. Residues: CATSETGSSNQPQHF.

A few counts support this clone. J is TRBJ1-1 and V is TRBV19; 9 bases line up with TRBD1. Germline CDR1 and CDR2: LNHDA and SQIVND (reference sequence). The CDR3 is 16 residues long. V shed 4 bases, J shed 1 base, and the junction held 7 bases outside the gene matches. DNA for the CDR3: TGTGCCAGTAGTAGTAAAACAGGGGGCGCGAACACTGAAGCTTTCTTT. Translation gives CASSSKTGGANTEAFF.

CDR3 DNA: TGTGCCAGCAGTGACGAGGCGGGAACAGATACGCAGTATTTT. This sequence encodes CASSDEAGTDTQYF. This chain uses TRBV6-4 with TRBJ2-3, with D perhaps matching TRBD2 (6 bases). CDR3 length: 14 residues. V lost 2 bases to trimming and J lost 3 bases, with 9 bases between them. CDR1 MRHNA and CDR2 SNTAGT come from the germline V gene.

The chain has TRBV2 and TRBJ1-6; 7 bases agree with TRBD1. The CDR3 runs 18 residues. The J segment lost 4 bases and the V segment lost 0 bases, leaving 9 bases of the junction unmatched. Germline assignment: CDR1 SNHLY and CDR2 FYNNEI. CDR3 sequence: CASSEAAGGTAYNSPLHF. The CDR3, as DNA: TGTGCCAGCAGTGAAGCTGCCGGCGGGACAGCTTATAATTCACCCCTCCACTTT.

The CDR3 here is CASSVTSGSTDTQYF. The CDR3 coding sequence is TGTGCCAGCAGCGTTACTAGCGGATCCACAGATACGCAGTATTTT. J is TRBJ2-3 and V is TRBV5-6, with 8 bases aligning to TRBD2. V shed 4 bases and J 2 bases; nucleotides not matched to a gene: 6. The CDR3 loop spans 15 amino acids. Germline V lookup: CDR1 SGHDT, CDR2 YYEEEE.

The V and J genes are TRBV5-1 and TRBJ1-2; TRBD1 matches at 7 bases. This CDR3 contains 14 residues. The trim removed 0 bases at V and 6 bases at J, leaving 5 bases unmatched. Germline V gives CDR1 SGHRS, CDR2 YFSETQ. In nucleotides, the CDR3 is TGCGCCAGCAGCTTGGAGAGGGGGCCGAATGGCTACACCTTC. Amino acids: CASSLERGPNGYTF.

The genes are TRBV20-1 and TRBJ2-3; TRBD2 agrees at 11 bases. Per the germline V gene, CDR1 is DFQATT and CDR2 is SNEGSKA (reference sequence). CDR3 length equals 16 residues. The trim removed 3 bases at V and 2 bases at J, leaving 7 bases unmatched. CDR3 sequence reads: CSASPTSGGITDTQYF. CDR3 DNA: TGCAGTGCTAGTCCCACTAGCGGGGGAATCACAGATACGCAGTATTTT.

The rearrangement links TRBV9 to TRBJ2-1; 7 bases align to TRBD2. J gave up 3 bases and V 0 bases, and 3 bases lay outside the gene matches. From germline, CDR1 is SGDLS and CDR2 YYNGEE. The CDR3 spans 15 residues. Written as DNA, the CDR3 is TGTGCCAGCAGCGTAGTTCCTAGCGGCTACAATGAGCAGTTCTTC. It encodes CASSVVPSGYNEQFF. Drawing the rest from reference TRBV9 and TRBJ2-1, the complete variable domain is DSGVTQTPKHLITATGQRVTLRCSPRSGDLSVYWYQQSLDQGLQFLIQYYNGEERAKGNILERFSAQQFPDLHSELNLSSLELGDSALYFCASSVVPSGYNEQFFGPGTRLTVL.

The chain recombines TRBV5-1 with TRBJ1-2, with TRBD1 matching over 10 bases. Germline values: CDR1 SGHRS, CDR2 YFSETQ. The CDR3 sequence is 16 residues long. V shed 1 base, J shed 7 bases, and the junction held 10 bases outside the gene matches. CDR3 in amino acids: CASSLSLGGTGVGYTF. The CDR3 nucleotides read TGCGCCAGCAGCTTGTCCCTGGGCGGGACAGGGGTTGGCTACACCTTC.

This clone was seen once. This chain links TRBV18 with TRBJ2-5; 9 bases match TRBD2. The CDR3 runs 16 residues. Germline lookup yields CDR1 KGHSH and CDR2 LQKENI. V was pared by 2 bases and J by 0 bases, with 4 bases of the junction left unmatched. CDR3 sequence reads: CASSPWASGDQETQYF. DNA for the CDR3: TGTGCCAGCTCACCATGGGCTAGCGGGGACCAAGAGACCCAGTACTTC.

V and J are TRBV15 and TRBJ2-3, with D uncertain. This CDR3 is built from 13 residues. Germline CDR1 is LNHNV and CDR2 is YYDKDF (reference sequence). V was shortened by 2 bases and J by 6 bases, with 9 bases between the two germline ends. In nucleotides, the CDR3 is TGTGCCACCAGCAGAAAGTGGGCGGATACGCAGTATTTT. This encodes CATSRKWADTQYF.

The chain uses TRBV4-3 and TRBJ1-1, with D possibly being TRBD1 (6 bases). V was clipped by 0 bases and J by 0 bases, with 20 bases between them. In germline, CDR1 is LGHNA, CDR2 YSLEER. This CDR3 is built from 19 residues. The CDR3 loop is CASSQDIRTVRQVNTEAFF. The CDR3 region has the DNA TGCGCCAGCAGCCAAGATATCAGAACTGTCCGACAGGTGAACACTGAAGCTTTCTTT.